Listed here are 16 T cell receptor beta chains from one sample, sequenced in a study of blood T cells in healthy people across ages. PCR was performed a second time for roughly 6 to 12 cycles using a sample-barcoded 5' primer and a J-beta primer mix. From the 5' RACE reads, TCRdb called clonotypes with MiXCR, one entry per CDR3 protein. The sample has 550,000 to 650,000 distinct CDR3 sequences, about 27% seen once. These data were also reused for a study on T cells of mothers and their children.

Sample: blood. The receptors were gathered from a boy aged 2 to 10 in good health.

This clonotype was recorded many times. The chain combines TRBV7-2 with TRBJ2-7; TRBD2 is a possible D gene (5 bases). The V end was cut by 1 base, the J end by 6 bases, with 7 bases between. Germline V gives CDR1 SGHTA, CDR2 FQGNSA. The CDR3 length is 12 residues. CDR3 nucleotide sequence: TGTGCCAGCAGCTTAGGAGGGAGCGAGCAGTACTTC. Translating it yields CASSLGGSEQYF.

The chain has TRBV12-3 or TRBV12-4 and TRBJ2-5; the match to TRBD2 covers 14 bases. The better agreement between TRBJ2-1 and the DNA end casts doubt on the J call. This CDR3 has 16 amino acids. CDR3 amino acids: CASSPRGLAGVREQFF. The DNA of the CDR3 is TGTGCCAGCAGTCCCAGGGGACTAGCGGGAGTCAGGGAGCAGTTCTTC.

This clonotype was seen a few times. V usage is TRBV29-1 and J usage is TRBJ2-4, with 11 bases that match TRBD2. The CDR3 spans 13 residues. The V gene end was trimmed by 6 bases and the J gene end by 8 bases; junction bases not matched to a gene: 6. The germline V gene encodes CDR1 SQVTM and CDR2 ANQGSEA. The CDR3 is CSVVAGGGDIQYF. CDR3 bases: TGCAGCGTAGTAGCGGGAGGGGGGGACATTCAGTACTTC.

The CDR3 sequence: CSTDSGVNYGYTF. In nucleotides, the CDR3 is TGCAGCACAGATTCTGGGGTTAACTATGGCTACACCTTC. V usage is TRBV29-1 and J usage is TRBJ1-2; D gene ambiguous. Germline lookup yields CDR1 SQVTM and CDR2 ANQGSEA. The length of the CDR3 is 13 residues. V lost 8 bases to trimming and J lost 1 base, with 14 bases between them.

V and J are TRBV29-1 and TRBJ2-7, with a possible D match to TRBD1 (6 bases). The V end was cut by 4 bases, the J end by 0 bases, with 7 bases between. CDR1 and CDR2 from the germline V gene are SQVTM and ANQGSEA. The length of the CDR3 is 12 residues. CDR3 nucleotide sequence: TGCAGCGTTGGGACAGCCTCCTACGAGCAGTACTTC. Translating it yields CSVGTASYEQYF.

The genes are TRBV6-2 or TRBV6-3 and TRBJ2-5; D possibly corresponds to TRBD2 (5 bases). Near its end, the DNA agrees better with TRBJ2-1, so the J call may be wrong. Germline V CDR1 and CDR2: MNHEY, SVGEGT. The CDR3 loop spans 16 amino acids. CDR3 sequence reads: CASIPQLGPLFNEQFF. In DNA, the CDR3 is TGTGCCAGCATTCCACAACTAGGGCCCCTGTTCAATGAGCAGTTCTTC.

V gene TRBV28 combines with J gene TRBJ2-1, with D tentatively TRBD2 (5 bases). The germline gives CDR1 MDHEN, CDR2 SYDVKM. The CDR3 spans 14 residues. Trimming took 8 bases from V and 0 from J, leaving 11 bases between them. This CDR3 is CASVERSSYNEQFF. The CDR3 nucleotides read TGTGCCAGCGTGGAGCGGAGCTCCTACAATGAGCAGTTCTTC.

This clonotype appeared many times. The chain joins TRBV7-2 to TRBJ2-2; no firm D call. Trimming left V 0 bases short and J 0 bases short, with 2 bases between. Germline V gene sequence: CDR1 SGHTA, CDR2 FQGNSA. The CDR3 is 14 residues long. DNA of the CDR3: TGTGCCAGCAGCTTAGCTGCGAACACCGGGGAGCTGTTTTTT. Protein: CASSLAANTGELFF.

V gene TRBV5-1 combines with J gene TRBJ2-7, with 7 bases identical to TRBD2. Germline V gene lookup returns CDR1 SGHRS and CDR2 YFSETQ. This CDR3 spans 15 amino acids. V dropped 2 bases and J dropped 3; count of bases not matched to a gene: 8. The CDR3, as DNA: TGCGCCAGCAGCTTCACGGCAGGGAGGGACTACGAGCAGTACTTC. Translation gives CASSFTAGRDYEQYF.

This clonotype was detected a few times. V and J are TRBV29-1 and TRBJ2-5; the D gene is possibly TRBD2 (7 bases). V gave up 6 bases and J gave up 5 bases, with 13 bases separating them. This CDR3 is built from 12 residues. Germline V gene lookup returns CDR1 SQVTM and CDR2 ANQGSEA. CDR3: CSVSKGGETQYF. The CDR3 region has the DNA TGCAGCGTCTCAAAGGGGGGGGAGACCCAGTACTTC.

This clonotype was seen a few times. V is TRBV25-1 and J is TRBJ1-2; D ambiguous. The CDR3 length is 14 residues. Trimming shortened V by 4 bases and J by 6 bases, and 15 bases separated the two germline ends. Per the germline V gene, CDR1 is MGHDK and CDR2 is SYGVNS. This CDR3 reads CASSGWRRGNGYTF. CDR3 in DNA: TGTGCCAGCAGTGGCTGGCGTCGGGGAAATGGCTACACCTTC.

The chain is built from TRBV10-3 and TRBJ1-2; D is unclear. CDR1 and CDR2 from the germline V gene are ENHRY and SYGVKD. This CDR3 contains 12 residues. V was trimmed by 6 bases and J by 7 bases, leaving 12 bases between them. For the CDR3, the DNA is TGTGCCATCAGCGGCAGACCTACTGGCTACACCTTC. Translated: CAISGRPTGYTF.

In its sample, this clonotype was seen a few times. The chain couples TRBV10-2 to TRBJ2-1; 7 nucleotides match TRBD2. The CDR3 totals 16 residues. Trimming at V came to 2 bases and at J to 9 bases, leaving 13 bases not matched to a gene. Germline CDR1 and CDR2: WSHSY and SAAADI. This CDR3 is CASSERLGEGTLEQFF. The CDR3 DNA reads TGCGCCAGCAGTGAGCGTTTAGGGGAGGGTACTCTTGAGCAGTTCTTC.

This clonotype was found many times. The V and J genes are TRBV12-3 or TRBV12-4 and TRBJ2-7, with 9 positions matching TRBD2. This CDR3 comprises 12 residues. Trimming cost V 8 bases and J 5 bases; bases outside gene matches: 4. The CDR3 reads CASRLAADEQYF. In DNA, the CDR3 is TGTGCCAGCCGACTAGCGGCGGACGAGCAGTACTTC.

The genes are TRBV7-8 and TRBJ2-3; D perhaps matches TRBD1 (6 bases). Germline V lookup: CDR1 SGHVS, CDR2 FQNEAQ. The CDR3 has 14 residues. Between the trimmed V and J ends, which lost 9 bases and 1 base, there was a span of 14 bases. The CDR3 DNA sequence: TGTGCCAGTTTGAGGGGGTCGGGCACAGATACGCAGTATTTT. This encodes CASLRGSGTDTQYF.

In its sample, this clonotype was seen many times. The rearrangement uses TRBV10-3 and TRBJ2-3; 7 nucleotides match TRBD2. The CDR3 has 14 amino acids. After removal of 4 bases from V and 3 bases from J, the junction contained 4 bases not matched to a gene. Germline-derived CDR1 and CDR2 are ENHRY and SYGVKD. CDR3 amino acids: CAISGASGTDTQYF. DNA of the CDR3: TGTGCCATCAGTGGGGCTAGCGGAACAGATACGCAGTATTTT.